This T cell receptor (beta chain) derives from a study of lymphopenia after photon versus proton radiotherapy. Study observations and caveats: Oligoclonal CD8+ Temra expansion after nadir drove photon patients' diversity drop.

Sequencing was performed with immunoSEQ multiplex PCR; in TCRdb, only in-frame clones are kept and a portion is missing. The table records tens of thousands of clones, 65% to 85% of them present only once. This clone was recorded a few times. No antigen is known for it. The germline V gene encodes CDR1 SGHRS and CDR2 YFSETQ. The CDR3 runs to 14 residues. The germline V and J ends were trimmed by 4 bases and 2 bases, with 13 bases remaining between them. The sequences come from peripheral blood, collected from a patient treated with proton-based radiotherapy. This receptor was taken from a man between 60 and 75 years old with pancreatic cancer. The chain links TRBV5-1 to TRBJ2-7; D uncertain. The CDR3 nucleotides read TGCGCCAGCAGCCCTCAGACATCCACCTACGAGCAGTACTTC. Residues: CASSPQTSTYEQYF.